What follows are 16 T cell receptor beta chains derived from one specimen sequenced in a study of T cells in Graves' hyperthyroidism and ophthalmopathy. Amplification targeted TCR beta CDR3 regions from RNA transcripts. The TCR CDR3 first-round RT-PCR relied on the HTBI primer set. TCRdb re-called the multiplex PCR reads with MiXCR, one entry per CDR3 protein. In the table there are some 550,000 distinct CDR3 sequences, 16% of which are singletons. Input material: blood. Every receptor here comes from a woman aged 40-49 years with Graves' ophthalmopathy.

The table lists this clonotype with a few counts. The chain couples TRBV30 to TRBJ2-4, with a tentative D call TRBD2 (5 bases). Per the germline V gene, CDR1 is GTSNPN and CDR2 is SVGIG (reference sequence). This CDR3 is built from 17 residues. The V end was cut by 0 bases, the J end by 9 bases, with 24 bases between. CDR3 nucleotide sequence: TGTGCCTGGAGTGTGAGAGGGCAGCACCTCCCTGGGCGCATTCAGTACTTC. The encoded protein is CAWSVRGQHLPGRIQYF.

Only one count was recorded for this clonotype. The J gene is TRBJ1-4, the V gene TRBV29-1, with 8 bases identical to TRBD1. After removal of 5 bases from V and 8 bases from J, the junction contained 7 bases not matched to a gene. Germline V CDR1 and CDR2: SQVTM, ANQGSEA. This CDR3 is 13 amino acids long. CDR3 coding DNA: TGCAGCGTTCAAGGGACAGGTGGCGAAAAACTGTTTTTT. It is translated as CSVQGTGGEKLFF.

The gene calls are TRBV5-1 and TRBJ1-1; unclear D gene. V was shortened by 3 bases and J by 0 bases, with 12 bases between the two germline ends. CDR3 length: 15 amino acids. CDR1 is SGHRS, CDR2 YFSETQ, per germline. The CDR3 DNA follows: TGCGCCAGCAGCTCCCAGGAGGGCTTGAACACTGAAGCTTTCTTT. Its translation is CASSSQEGLNTEAFF.

This clonotype has just a few counts. V and J are TRBV11-2 and TRBJ2-6; 8 bases align to TRBD1. V trimming: 3 bases; J trimming: 1 base; junction bases outside the gene matches: 5. CDR3 length: 17 amino acids. CDR1 is SGHAT and CDR2 is FQNNGV in the germline V gene. CDR3 nucleotides: TGTGCCAGCAGCTTTCGCAGGGGGCAGTCTGGGGCCAACGTCCTGACTTTC. This encodes CASSFRRGQSGANVLTF.

This clonotype was seen more than once but under ten times. The gene calls are TRBV13 and TRBJ2-3; D not certain. Trimming took 5 bases from V and 4 from J, leaving 19 bases between them. Germline values: CDR1 PRHDT, CDR2 FYEKMQ (reference sequence). CDR3 length equals 16 residues. The DNA of the CDR3 is TGTGCCAGCAGCACTTCGACCCTGGACCTGCCAGATACGCAGTATTTT. Protein product: CASSTSTLDLPDTQYF.

This clonotype was seen many times. The chain employs TRBV3-1 and TRBJ2-5; D is ambiguous. The CDR3 has 13 amino acids. The V end lost 5 bases, the J end lost 0 bases, and 7 bases lay between the germline ends. Germline V gene sequence: CDR1 LGHDT, CDR2 YNNKEL (reference sequence). The CDR3 coding sequence is TGTGCCAGCAGCGGCCACGACCAAGAGACCCAGTACTTC. Residues: CASSGHDQETQYF.

The chain links TRBV10-1 to TRBJ1-6; a weak D match, TRBD1 (6 bases). This CDR3 comprises 12 residues. The germline V gene has CDR1 WNHNN and CDR2 SYGVQD (reference sequence). The V end lost 9 bases, the J end lost 10 bases, and 13 bases lay between the germline ends. Written as DNA, the CDR3 is TGCGCCAGGGCCCTTGGGACATCACCCCTCCACTTT. It specifies CARALGTSPLHF.

This clonotype was detected many times. This chain links TRBV12-3 or TRBV12-4 with TRBJ1-1; the match to TRBD1 covers 8 bases. This CDR3 has 16 amino acids. Losses at the gene ends were 4 bases for V and 0 bases for J; bases not matched to a gene: 7. The CDR3 is CASSSRRDRMNTEAFF. The DNA of the CDR3 is TGTGCCAGCAGTTCCCGTCGGGACAGGATGAACACTGAAGCTTTCTTT.

This clonotype has at least ten counts. This rearrangement joins TRBV3-1 to TRBJ2-3; 12 positions agree with TRBD2. V was pared by 4 bases and J by 8 bases, with 7 bases of the junction left unmatched. CDR1 is LGHDT and CDR2 is YNNKEL in the germline V gene (reference sequence). The CDR3 totals 15 residues. CDR3 nucleotide sequence: TGTGCCAGCAGCCTAGGGGCTAGCGGGGGGGCTACGCAGTATTTT. It is translated as CASSLGASGGATQYF.

This clonotype was observed once. This chain links TRBV2 with TRBJ1-2; 7 nucleotides match TRBD1. Unmatched junction bases numbered 7, after V lost 2 bases and J lost 4 bases. CDR1 and CDR2 from the germline V gene are SNHLY and FYNNEI. The CDR3 runs to 15 residues. CDR3 in DNA: TGTGCCAGCAGTGAATTTACCGGGACAGTCTATGGCTACACCTTC. Protein product: CASSEFTGTVYGYTF.

The sample holds a few counts of this clonotype. The rearrangement links TRBV3-1 to TRBJ1-4, with D perhaps matching TRBD1 (5 bases). Germline V gives CDR1 LGHDT, CDR2 YNNKEL (reference sequence). CDR3 length: 14 amino acids. Trimming left V 2 bases short and J 5 bases short, with 9 bases between. The CDR3: CASSQWGENEKLFF. In DNA, the CDR3 is TGTGCCAGCAGCCAATGGGGGGAAAATGAAAAACTGTTTTTT.

The V call is TRBV6-4, the J call TRBJ2-1; D might be TRBD1 (6 bases). The V and J ends lost 0 bases and 4 bases respectively, with 13 bases between them. CDR3 size: 16 residues. Germline V lookup: CDR1 MRHNA, CDR2 SNTAGT. CDR3 DNA: TGTGCCAGCAGTGACTCGGCGACAGGCCCGTACAATGAGCAGTTCTTC. Translating gives CASSDSATGPYNEQFF.

This clonotype was observed a handful of times. The CDR3 coding sequence is TGTGCCAGCAGTCAACAGGCAACGACTAGCACAGATACGCAGTATTTT. Its protein is CASSQQATTSTDTQYF. This chain joins TRBV7-6 and TRBJ2-3; D may be TRBD1 (5 bases). The CDR3 covers 16 residues. V was pared by 6 bases and J by 0 bases, with 16 bases between. In germline, CDR1 is SGHVS, CDR2 FNYEAQ.

This clonotype was recorded many times. The CDR3 sequence: CASSPSPPGQGNEQFF. CDR3 bases: TGTGCCAGCAGCCCCAGTCCCCCGGGACAGGGAAATGAGCAGTTCTTC. The gene calls are TRBV7-3 and TRBJ2-1; 9 bases match TRBD1. CDR3 size: 16 residues. J gave up 7 bases and V 5 bases, and 12 bases lay outside the gene matches. Germline V gene lookup returns CDR1 SGHTA and CDR2 FQGTGA.

This clonotype was counted ten times or more. This sequence joins TRBV27 and TRBJ1-5; the D gene is possibly TRBD1 (5 bases). With 8 bases removed from V and 4 bases from J, the gap between germline ends came to 18 bases. This CDR3 contains 15 residues. Looked up from germline, CDR1 is MNHEY and CDR2 is SMNVEV (reference sequence). The CDR3 DNA reads TGTGCCAGCGGATACCAAGGTGAGGGGAATCAGCCCCAGCATTTT. This gives the protein CASGYQGEGNQPQHF.

This clonotype was found many times. The chain has TRBV5-6 and TRBJ2-2; 10 nucleotides agree with TRBD1. Germline V CDR1 and CDR2: SGHDT, YYEEEE. The V and J ends lost 4 bases and 5 bases, in that order; junction bases with no gene match: 11. The CDR3 contains 17 residues. DNA of the CDR3: TGTGCCAGCAGCCGCCCCGCGGACAGGGGGGAAACCGGGGAGCTGTTTTTT. It codes for CASSRPADRGETGELFF.